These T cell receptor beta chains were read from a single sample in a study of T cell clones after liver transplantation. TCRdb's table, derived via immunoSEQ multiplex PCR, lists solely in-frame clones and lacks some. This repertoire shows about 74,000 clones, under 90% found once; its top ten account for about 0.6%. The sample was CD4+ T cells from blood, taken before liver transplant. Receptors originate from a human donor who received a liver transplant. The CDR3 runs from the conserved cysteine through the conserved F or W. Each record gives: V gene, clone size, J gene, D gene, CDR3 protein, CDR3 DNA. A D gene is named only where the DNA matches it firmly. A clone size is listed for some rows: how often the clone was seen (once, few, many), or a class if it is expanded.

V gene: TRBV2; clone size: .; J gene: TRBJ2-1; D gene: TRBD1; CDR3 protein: CASSSDRASYNEQFF; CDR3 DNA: TGTGCCAGCAGCTCAGACAGGGCATCCTACAATGAGCAGTTCTTC
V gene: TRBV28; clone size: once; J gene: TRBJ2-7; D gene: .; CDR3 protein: CASSTASSRYYEQYF; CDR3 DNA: TGTGCCAGCAGTACGGCCTCTAGCCGCTACTACGAGCAGTACTTC
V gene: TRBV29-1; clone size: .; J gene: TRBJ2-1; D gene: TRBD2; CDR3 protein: CSVDPPGGVNEQFF; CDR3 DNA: TGCAGCGTTGACCCCCCGGGAGGGGTGAATGAGCAGTTCTTC
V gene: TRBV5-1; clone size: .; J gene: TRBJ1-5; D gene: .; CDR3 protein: CASSLDGAGYNQPQHF; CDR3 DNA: TGCGCCAGCAGCTTGGATGGGGCAGGGTACAATCAGCCCCAGCATTTT
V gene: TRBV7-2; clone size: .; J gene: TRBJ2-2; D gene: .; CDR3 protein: CASSQSLGTGELFF; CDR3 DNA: TGTGCCAGCAGCCAGTCCCTTGGGACCGGGGAGCTGTTTTTT
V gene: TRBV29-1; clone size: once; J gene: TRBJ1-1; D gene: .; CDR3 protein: CSVEDEAGRVNTEAFF; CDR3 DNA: TGCAGCGTTGAAGATGAAGCAGGGCGAGTGAACACTGAAGCTTTCTTT
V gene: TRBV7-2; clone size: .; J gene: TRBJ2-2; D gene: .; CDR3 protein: CASSLSRVTGELFF; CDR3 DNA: TGTGCCAGCAGCTTAAGTCGGGTTACCGGGGAGCTGTTTTTT
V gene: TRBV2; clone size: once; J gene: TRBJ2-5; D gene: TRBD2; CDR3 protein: CASSGGTSVETQYF; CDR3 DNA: TGTGCCAGCAGTGGGGGAACTAGCGTGGAGACCCAGTACTTC
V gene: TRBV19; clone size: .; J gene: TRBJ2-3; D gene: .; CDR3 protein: CASSPRFYTDTQYF; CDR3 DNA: TGTGCCAGTAGCCCACGATTCTACACAGATACGCAGTATTTT
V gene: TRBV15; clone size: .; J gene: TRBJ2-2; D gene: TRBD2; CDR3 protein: CATSGPGLAGITGELFF; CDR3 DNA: TGTGCCACCAGCGGACCGGGACTAGCGGGAATCACCGGGGAGCTGTTTTTT
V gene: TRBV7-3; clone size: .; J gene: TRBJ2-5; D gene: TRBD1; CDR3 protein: CASSPGQGPQETQYF; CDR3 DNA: TGTGCCAGCAGCCCGGGACAGGGCCCCCAAGAGACCCAGTACTTC
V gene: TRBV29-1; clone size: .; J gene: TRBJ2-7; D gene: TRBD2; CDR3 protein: CSVSTSGEQYF; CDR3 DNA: TGCAGCGTTTCGACTAGCGGCGAGCAGTACTTC
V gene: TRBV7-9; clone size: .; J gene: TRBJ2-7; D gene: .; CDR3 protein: CASSLEGDRGWGYEQYF; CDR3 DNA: TGTGCCAGCAGCTTAGAGGGTGATAGGGGCTGGGGCTACGAGCAGTACTTC
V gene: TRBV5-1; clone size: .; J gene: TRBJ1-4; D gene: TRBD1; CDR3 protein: CASTWTGDEKLFF; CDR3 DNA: TGCGCCAGCACTTGGACAGGGGATGAAAAACTGTTTTTT
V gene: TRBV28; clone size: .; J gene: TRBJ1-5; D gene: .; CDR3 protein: CASSSPNQPQHF; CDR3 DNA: TGTGCCAGCAGTTCCCCGAATCAGCCCCAGCATTTT
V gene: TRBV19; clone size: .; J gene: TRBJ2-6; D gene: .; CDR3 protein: CASSVDIPGSGANVLTF; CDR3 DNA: TGTGCCAGTAGTGTCGACATCCCCGGCTCTGGGGCCAACGTCCTGACTTTC
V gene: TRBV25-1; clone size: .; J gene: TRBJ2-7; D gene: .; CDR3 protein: CASSEGGLSAHEQYF; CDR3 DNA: TGTGCCAGCAGTGAAGGGGGACTGTCAGCCCACGAGCAGTACTTC
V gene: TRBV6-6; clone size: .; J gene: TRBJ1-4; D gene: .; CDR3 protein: CASSSTGREKLFF; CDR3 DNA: TGTGCCAGCAGCTCCACGGGGAGGGAAAAACTGTTTTTT
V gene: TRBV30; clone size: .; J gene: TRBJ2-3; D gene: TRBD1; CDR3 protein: CAWSGLLRTGGDTQYF; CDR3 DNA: TGTGCCTGGAGTGGACTTCTCCGGACAGGGGGGGATACGCAGTATTTT
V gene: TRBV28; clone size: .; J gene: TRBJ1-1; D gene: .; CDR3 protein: CASSNSPQAEAFF; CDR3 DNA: TGTGCCAGCAGTAACAGTCCACAGGCTGAAGCTTTCTTT
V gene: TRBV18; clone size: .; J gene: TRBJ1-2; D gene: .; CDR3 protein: CASSPQAGAIGYGYTF; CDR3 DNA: TGTGCCAGCTCACCACAGGCAGGGGCGATTGGGTATGGCTACACCTTC
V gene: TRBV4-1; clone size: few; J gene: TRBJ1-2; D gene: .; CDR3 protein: CASSQAQGSHGYTF; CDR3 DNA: TGCGCCAGCAGCCAAGCTCAGGGTTCCCATGGCTACACCTTC
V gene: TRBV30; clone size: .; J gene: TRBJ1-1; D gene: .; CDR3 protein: CAWSETGSSEAFF; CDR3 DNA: TGTGCCTGGAGTGAAACAGGGAGCTCTGAAGCTTTCTTT
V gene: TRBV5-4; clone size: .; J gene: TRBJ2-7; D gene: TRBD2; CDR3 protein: CASSLGPGGPYEQYF; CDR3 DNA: TGTGCCAGCAGCTTAGGTCCGGGAGGGCCCTACGAGCAGTACTTC
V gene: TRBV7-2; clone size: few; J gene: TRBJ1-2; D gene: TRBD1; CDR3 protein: CASSLAYSIFRTGGYGYTF; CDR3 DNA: TGTGCCAGCAGCTTAGCGTATTCTATCTTCAGGACAGGGGGTTATGGCTACACCTTC
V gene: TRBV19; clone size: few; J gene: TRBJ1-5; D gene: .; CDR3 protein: CASTPGVSGDQPQHF; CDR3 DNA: TGTGCCAGTACCCCGGGGGTATCTGGGGATCAGCCCCAGCATTTT
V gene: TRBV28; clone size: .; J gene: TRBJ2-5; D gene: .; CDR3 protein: CASSFRLLRETQYF; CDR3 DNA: TGTGCCAGCAGTTTTAGGCTCTTAAGGGAGACCCAGTACTTC